This T cell receptor (beta chain) was captured in a study of blood T cell repertoires in COVID-19. Study-level information: Whether acute or convalescent, the COVID-19 samples came from the United States, Italy and Spain. Sources were T cells, B-cell-depleted T cells, or PBMCs; the material itself was cDNA or gDNA.

Original processing notes: Researchers report that nucleated cell counts were estimated from reference gene primer amplification. Profiled with immunoSEQ multiplex PCR; TCRdb holds only in-frame clones, not every one. For V, J and clone size, that table is used; D and trimming come from the DNA. This table has 81,000 or so clones, about 81% appearing once. A remark on this clone: This sample also contains other DNA sequences that code for the same CDR3.

V shed 0 bases and J 0 bases; nucleotides not matched to a gene: 3. Per the germline V gene, CDR1 is SGDLS and CDR2 is YYNGEE. CDR3 length equals 16 residues. Sequenced sample: peripheral blood. The V call is TRBV9, the J call TRBJ2-1, with 7 bases lining up with TRBD1. This TCR derives from a human donor in a cohort sampled during active COVID-19. This CDR3 reads CASSVGGGPSYNEQFF. CDR3 DNA: TGTGCCAGCAGCGTAGGAGGGGGCCCCTCCTACAATGAGCAGTTCTTC.